This TCR beta chain was captured in a study of monozygotic twins with inflammatory bowel disease. Overall study results and limits: Fewer shared clonotypes with others were found in IBD patients than in healthy twins, especially with disease activity.

TCRdb re-called the 5' RACE reads, yielding one record per CDR3 amino acid sequence without DNA. The sample table includes nearly 450,000 distinct CDR3 sequences. The CDR3 is 17 residues long. CDR1 is MNHNS and CDR2 is SASEGT in the germline V gene. In the case of this clonotype: The antigen remains unidentified.

J is TRBJ2-6 and V is TRBV6-1; TCRdb reports TRBD1, a call that lacks DNA to check it against. The clonotype originates from a human donor with ulcerative colitis or Crohn's disease, or a healthy co-twin of an affected twin (not recorded which). The sample taken for sequencing was blood. The CDR3 sequence: CASSPGQPISGANVLTF.